The TCR beta chain described here comes from a study of early stage breast cancer tumors (dated by TCRdb to 2016 to 2017). For the wider study: Of the approximately 16 invasive breast tumors, eleven to twelve were found to be estrogen receptor-positive, progesterone receptor-positive and HER2-negative. Eight of the 12 ER+/PR+/HER2- tumors were invasive ductal carcinomas, while the other four were invasive lobular carcinomas. On average, each sample got about 10-fold read coverage. A total of roughly 2.5 million templates, representing some 1,000,000 unique clonotypes, were detected across all samples.

Concerning this clone itself: Its antigen is still unknown. No quality values exist for individual bases; no much larger clone is one base distant.

Here is what the overall study found, with its caveats: Analysis by tumor subtype was prevented by the small cohort size. Compared with adjacent normal breast tissue, tumors had around 2.5-fold higher T cell density and higher clonality. Greater similarity was observed between blood and normal breast repertoires than between blood and tumor repertoires, and tumor was distinguished from normal in most of the 16 patients when each tissue was compared with blood. Chain pairing and functional markers such as CD4, CD8 and FOXP3 were missed by bulk genomic DNA sequencing of unsorted cells. Enriched TCRB sequences shared across patients were mostly commonly generated sequences, unlikely to play an important role in the tumor microenvironment.

Each sample was amplified in two independent genomic DNA replicates, using about 0.52 ug for blood and around 1.5 ug for tumor or normal breast. Following the manufacturer's instructions, the ImmunoSeq Intro kit was used to carry out TCRB sequencing on genomic DNA. Multiplex PCR was run for 25 to 35 cycles using proprietary primers and spike-in control sequences for absolute quantification. Single-end 150-bp reads were used to sequence an 87-bp fragment spanning the CDR3 plus the flanking V and J genes. Seven samples, each with two replicates, were multiplexed per lane of an Illumina MiSeq using version 3.0 chemistry. The original methods were these. Raw data were processed with the vendor's proprietary pipeline, and both replicates were merged into a single result per sample. Clonotypes were defined as productive rearrangements sharing the V-gene family, CDR3 amino acid sequence and J-gene segment. Clonality was calculated as 1 minus the normalized Shannon entropy (Pielou evenness) of TCRB abundances. T cell density was estimated as total templates divided by the number of input cells, with the number of input cells inferred from the DNA input amount. Recon was used with default parameters to estimate total repertoire diversity and clonality. A clonotype was considered tumor-enriched if its abundance in tumor exceeded 0.1% and was at least 32-fold higher than its abundance in normal breast. In TCRdb, the immuneACCESS table is reduced to in-frame sequences with V and J assigned. These tables do not hold every clone; where another copy was compared, an unresolved V gene accounts for under half, and the others remain unexplained. V, J and clone size reflect that table, while D and trimming were determined from the DNA. The sample data list 11,000 to 15,000 clones, and roughly 83% of these were observed just once. Roughly 7.2% of the sample belongs to the ten largest clones.

Adjacent normal breast tissue was collected roughly 1.9-4 cm away from the tumor, rinsed in PBS and stored in prechilled RNAlater. Because normal breast tissue has high lipid content and low cell density, roughly 100-300 mg of normal breast tissue was often needed to obtain enough DNA. The study profiled bulk TCR beta-chain repertoires in matched peripheral blood, tumor and adjacent normal breast tissue taken from some 15 patients with early-stage breast cancer. Genomic DNA was extracted with the Qiagen AllPrep DNA/RNA Mini kit. The sequencing sample was made of normal breast tissue next to the tumor. The sequence was collected from a person aged 50-59 years with breast cancer.

The nucleotide sequence reads as follows: TGTGCCAGCAGCCAATTTGTGGGGGACTACTCCTACGAGCAGTACTTC. This codes for CASSQFVGDYSYEQYF. The rearranged chain carries TRBV16 and TRBJ2-7; TRBD2 fits 7 bases in the junction. Spanning cysteine to phenylalanine, the CDR3 consists of 16 amino acids. Of all the DNA, just the CDR3 is kept, 48 bases in frame from base 1. CDR1 and CDR2 are drawn from the germline V gene: KGHSY, FQNENV. The junction shows trimming of 1 base on V and 0 bases on J, and the gene matches do not reach 6 bases of it.